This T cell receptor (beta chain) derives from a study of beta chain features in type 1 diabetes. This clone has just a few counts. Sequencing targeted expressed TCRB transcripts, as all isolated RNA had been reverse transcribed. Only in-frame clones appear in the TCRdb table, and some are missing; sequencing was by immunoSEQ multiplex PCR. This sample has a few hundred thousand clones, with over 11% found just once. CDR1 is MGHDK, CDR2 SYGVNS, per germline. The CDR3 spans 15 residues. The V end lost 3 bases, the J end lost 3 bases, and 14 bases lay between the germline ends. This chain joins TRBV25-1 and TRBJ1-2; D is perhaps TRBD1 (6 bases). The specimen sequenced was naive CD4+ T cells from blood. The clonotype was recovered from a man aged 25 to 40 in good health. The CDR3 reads CASSESLRGYYGYTF. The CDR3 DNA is TGTGCCAGCAGTGAGTCCCTCAGGGGTTACTATGGCTACACCTTC.